This record concerns one T cell receptor (beta chain) sequence. There is no known antigen for this receptor. No per-base quality is available; no much larger clone lies one base away. The cohort was made up of under 800 healthy bone marrow donors. At the time of sampling, every cohort member was nominally healthy, though immune exposures that went unrecorded were likely present. The donor was CMV seropositive and belonged to the group of over 250 seropositive cohort members. A peripheral blood sample was provided by each donor, and peripheral blood mononuclear cells were used for TCR beta sequencing. The Qiagen DNeasy Blood Extraction Kit was used to extract genomic DNA from the blood cell samples. The data were obtained in a study of cytomegalovirus exposure and HLA in healthy donors (dated by TCRdb to the late 2010s). Regarding the study in general: An earlier analysis of some 600 of the donors reported 250 to 350 Gb of sequence data and 95 million to 140 million unique TCR beta sequences obtained from about 200 million T cells. The study aimed to test whether cataloging public T cell receptors could reveal signatures of past pathogen exposure. The later analysis used no new phenotypic data to find candidate immune exposures, relying instead on TCR beta sequences and their occurrence across donors. A later analysis re-analyzed previously published TCR beta repertoires from about 730 donors and added high-resolution HLA genotyping to study TCR occurrence patterns. Roughly 5 DR-DQ haplotypes were handled as single units for association and clustering because linkage in the cohort was strong. A separate validation cohort of more than 100 different subjects was used in addition to the roughly 700-subject first cohort. All discovery cohort repertoires had been generated on a single sequencing platform. On average, around 230,000 unique TCR beta nucleotide sequences were sequenced per donor among several hundred genotyped donors of the cohort, with about 19% of those sequences being non-productive. About 320 gigabases of sequencing data and approximately 85 million unique TCR sequences were included in an early release covering about 600 HLA-typed donors. HLA typing included class I and class II loci at four-digit resolution. The genetic ancestry cluster associated with self-reported Caucasian donors included around 76% of the approximately 400 genotyped donors. Donor age, sex, ethnicity and CMV serostatus were collected together with the repertoire data. Genome-wide SNP genotypes for about 65% of the roughly 670 donors were used in a later genetic analysis, which treated that subset as a discovery cohort. To predict cytomegalovirus infection status, the study combined high-throughput TCR immunosequencing, statistical association of individual TCRs with disease status, and machine learning. Using immunosequencing, the study profiled T cell repertoires from 666 subjects and related those repertoires to cytomegalovirus serostatus. An earlier analysis of several hundred of the donors applied high-throughput TCR beta sequencing to assess whether each TCR beta V gene segment acted as functional or pseudogenic. The number of typed donors differed by locus: about 629-630 for A, B, C, DRB1 and DQB1; roughly 510 for DQA1; 606 for DPA1; and around 450 for DPB1. The study at large found these results: An association between a missense DCLRE1C variant and V-gene and J-gene trimming of TCR beta chains was found in a later genetic analysis and replicated in an independent cohort. Roughly uniform sequencing depth across donors was assumed in presence/absence analyses, although this assumption may not hold. The classifier was reported to diagnose cytomegalovirus status with high specificity and sensitivity in both the original and validation cohorts. In a later analysis, the rate of TCR association differed among HLA loci, with DRB1 alleles having the most associated TCRs and HLA-C alleles having the fewest. For the cohort, immune exposure information was limited to CMV serostatus. Several of the top co-occurrence clusters appeared to be linked to parvovirus B19, influenza, CMV and Epstein-Barr virus, according to a later analysis. Correlated functional status among segregating V segments might be attributable to linkage disequilibrium, but an unknown experimental factor could not be ruled out. Because counts were too low, seventeen rarely observed V segments, including chromosome 9 orphons, were excluded from the earlier analysis of several hundred of the donors. In a later analysis, most CMV-associated TCR beta chains were found to appear HLA-restricted, with HLA associations seemingly driven largely by CMV exposure. A cluster of highly shared sequence variants was judged likely to be a technical artifact of the sequencing pipeline. While some public TCRs were present in many individuals, most TCR sequences turned up only very rarely across donors. The study listed 164 TCR beta chains as associated with cytomegalovirus. In a later genetic analysis, fewer N-insertions in productive TCRs were reported among donors in an Asian-associated ancestry cluster than the roughly 640-donor mean. A further reported finding was that TCR beta sequences accurately predicted the HLA-A and HLA-B alleles for most subjects in the first cohort. In an earlier analysis of 587 of the donors, most TCR beta V segments appeared in productive rearrangements about 87% or about 30% of the time, broadly matching IMGT annotations. In a later analysis, 15,000 to 20,000 TCR beta sequences were associated with specific HLA alleles at a false discovery rate of 0.05. Some IMGT-functional V segments, including TRBV6-2 and TRBV6-3, could not be distinguished by the 87-base-pair reads and were therefore excluded. Because HLA typing was missing for some donors at each locus, association tests included only the typed subset. Strong co-occurrence of HLA alleles, especially DR and DQ, made assigning TCR associations to individual alleles difficult. Compared with equally common non-associated chains, HLA-associated TCR beta chains in a later analysis were more clonally expanded and had lower generation probabilities. The authors suggested that the approach could potentially be extended to other disease states and immunological phenotypes. This cohort had only TCR beta chains sequenced, and the lack of alpha or paired-chain data limited which features could be detected. Three of the identified cytomegalovirus-associated TCR beta chains were confirmed in vitro to be specific for cytomegalovirus antigens.

Library generation was performed with the immunoSEQ multiplex PCR assay. For the multiplex PCR, a mixture combining 60 forward primers for TCR Vbeta segments and 13 reverse primers for TCR Jbeta segments was used. The CDR3 region of rearranged TCR beta genes was amplified from genomic DNA with a multiplex PCR assay. The Illumina HiSeq System was used to sequence the amplified TCR beta libraries as 87-base-pair reads. As for how the authors treated the data: Across the 500 to 750 repertoires, a later analysis counted tens of millions of unique TCR beta chains, some 11 million of which were shared by at least two donors. Raw reads were error-corrected and collapsed into unique sequences with a nearest-neighbor algorithm that merged closely related sequences to remove PCR and sequencing errors. CDR3 sequences were aligned to IMGT reference sequences to assign V, D and J gene segments. For a sequence to be retained, a match of at least six nucleotides to both a V gene segment and a J gene segment was required. Rearrangements were called productive when the CDR3 lacked stop codons and stayed in frame with V and J; all others were non-productive. CDR3 was defined by IMGT convention, running from the second conserved V-encoded cysteine to the conserved J-encoded phenylalanine. Sequences without an unambiguous match to a single V gene segment were excluded from the earlier analysis of a few hundred of the donors. In an earlier analysis of several hundred of the donors, V segments were called functional above 56.7% productive rearrangements and were called segregating when the between-donor standard deviation exceeded 5%. A statistical classification framework was built to diagnose cytomegalovirus status from the catalog of TCR beta chain sequences. A later analysis assigned V and J genes by comparing TCR nucleotide sequences with IMGT/GENE-DB human TR gene sequences. Using the TCRdist pipeline, a later analysis assigned CDR3 sequences along with most-parsimonious VDJ recombination scenarios. In a later analysis, every TCR beta chain was defined by the combination of its CDR3 amino acid sequence and its V-gene family, and reads without a unique V-gene family were dropped. To address suspected cross-contamination and a sequencing artifact, a later analysis removed 550 to 750 highly shared, low-generation-probability nucleotide sequences. A later analysis calculated a clonal expansion index for each public chain from normalized within-repertoire ranks of inferred template counts. In a later analysis, generation probabilities were computed using a VDJ recombination model fitted to out-of-frame rearrangements, and the results were checked against IGoR. Hypergeometric tests were used in a later analysis to score TCR-TCR, TCR-HLA and TCR-CMV co-occurrence, with a repertoire-size bias correction applied to the TCR pairs. In a later analysis, false discovery rates were estimated by permuting HLA or CMV assignments 20 times. In a later analysis, co-occurring TCRs were grouped using DBSCAN, and TCRdist sequence similarity was added for clustering within HLA-allele-positive subsets. For co-occurrence clustering, repertoires with fewer than 30,000 or more than 120,000 public chains were excluded, along with five repertoires with anomalous nucleotide sharing. TCRdb carries this immuneACCESS record with in-frame sequences only. Its versions omit some clonotypes, under half of them owing to an unresolved V gene in the studies checked, with the rest unexplained. Clone size and V and J calls were adopted from that table, with D and trimming inferred from the DNA. This sample gives around 150,000 clones in total; about 80% of them show up just once. The ten biggest clones cover 3.7% of the sample.

CDR1 is given as MDHEN and CDR2 as SYDVKM, both from the germline V gene. The V and J ends are trimmed by 5 bases and 5 bases, leaving 16 bases between them. Including cysteine and phenylalanine, the CDR3 has 14 amino acids. Of all the DNA, just the CDR3 is kept, 42 bases in frame from base 1. Sequencing was carried out using PBMCs. The chain is assembled from TRBV28 and TRBJ2-7; there is no confident call for the D gene. This receptor was taken from a man aged 30-40 years in good health and CMV-seropositive. The DNA is as follows: TGTGCCAGCAGTCTAGATCAGTACGCGGACGAGCAGTACTTC. Its protein is CASSLDQYADEQYF.